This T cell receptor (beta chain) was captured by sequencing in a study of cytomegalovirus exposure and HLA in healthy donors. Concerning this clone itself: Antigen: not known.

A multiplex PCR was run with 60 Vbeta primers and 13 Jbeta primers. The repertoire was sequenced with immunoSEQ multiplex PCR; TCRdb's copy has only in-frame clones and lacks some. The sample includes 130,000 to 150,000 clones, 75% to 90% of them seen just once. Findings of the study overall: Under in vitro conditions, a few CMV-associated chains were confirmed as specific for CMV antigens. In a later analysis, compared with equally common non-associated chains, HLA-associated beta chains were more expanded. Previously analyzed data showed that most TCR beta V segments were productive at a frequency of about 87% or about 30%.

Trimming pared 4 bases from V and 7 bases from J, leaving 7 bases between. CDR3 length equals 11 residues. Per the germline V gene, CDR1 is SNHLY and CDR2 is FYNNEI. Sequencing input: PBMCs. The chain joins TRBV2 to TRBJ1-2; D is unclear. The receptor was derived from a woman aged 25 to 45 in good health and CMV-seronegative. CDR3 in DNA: TGTGCCAGCAGTGCAAATTCTGGCTACACCTTC. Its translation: CASSANSGYTF.